Below are 7 T cell receptor beta chains sequenced from a single sample in a study of control samples from healthy donors and cancer patients. Repertoires were generated with immunoSEQ multiplex PCR, while TCRdb's copy carries only in-frame clones and drops some. The sample contains 15,000 to 17,000 clones, around 87% of which appear only once. The sample was PBMCs. The source is a woman between 65 and 79 years old with colorectal cancer.

The CDR3 here is CASSSHGVTGELFF. The CDR3 DNA is TGTGCCAGCAGTTCCCATGGCGTTACCGGGGAGCTGTTTTTT. This chain joins TRBV6-1 and TRBJ2-2; D gene unclear. Germline CDR1 is MNHNS and CDR2 is SASEGT. This CDR3 has 14 residues. Trimming pared 5 bases from V and 5 bases from J, leaving 12 bases between.

This clone was seen only once. The V and J genes are TRBV24-1 and TRBJ2-2; D gene unclear. The CDR3 loop spans 14 amino acids. The germline V gene has CDR1 KGHDR and CDR2 SFDVKD. V lost 3 bases and J 6 bases, leaving 10 bases between the germline ends. The CDR3 loop is CATSDPTGAGELFF. CDR3 nucleotides: TGTGCCACCAGTGATCCCACTGGGGCCGGGGAGCTGTTTTTT.

The chain is built from TRBV11-2 and TRBJ1-2; D remains unclear. Germline loops: CDR1 SGHAT, CDR2 FQNNGV. The CDR3 has 15 residues. Between the trimmed V and J ends, which lost 0 bases and 8 bases, there was a span of 16 bases. DNA for the CDR3: TGTGCCAGCAGCTTAGAGGCGGGAATCGGGGAAGGCTACACCTTC. Translating gives CASSLEAGIGEGYTF.

J is TRBJ1-1 and V is TRBV19; a weak D match, TRBD1 (5 bases). CDR1 is LNHDA and CDR2 is SQIVND in the germline V gene (reference sequence). The CDR3 extends over 15 amino acids. V lost 4 bases and J 2 bases, leaving 14 bases between the germline ends. The DNA of the CDR3 is TGTGCCAGTAGTAACTACAGGATCCTCAACACTGAAGCTTTCTTT. This codes for CASSNYRILNTEAFF.

V gene TRBV19 combines with J gene TRBJ1-2; D is possibly TRBD1 (6 bases). With 5 bases removed from V and 8 bases from J, the gap between germline ends came to 21 bases. The CDR3 is 15 amino acids. The germline V gene has CDR1 LNHDA and CDR2 SQIVND (reference sequence). CDR3 nucleotides: TGTGCCAGTAGTTGTGAGGGGGGGGGCCTAGTGGGCTACACCTTC. This encodes CASSCEGGGLVGYTF.

This clone was seen only a few times. This chain connects TRBV3-1 (or the pseudogene TRBV3-2) to TRBJ2-3; no clear D gene. The germline V gene has CDR1 LGHDT and CDR2 YNNKEL (reference sequence). This CDR3 region has 15 residues. Trimming stripped 2 bases from V and 2 bases from J, with 11 bases between. CDR3 protein: CASSQRNYLTDTQYF. CDR3 bases: TGTGCCAGCAGCCAAAGGAACTATCTCACAGATACGCAGTATTTT.

The J gene is TRBJ2-7, the V gene TRBV10-3, with 9 bases that match TRBD2. The V and J ends lost 3 bases and 7 bases, in that order; junction bases with no gene match: 7. The CDR3 has 14 amino acids. CDR1 ENHRY and CDR2 SYGVKD come from the germline V gene. As DNA, the CDR3 is TGTGCCATCAGTGACCCTAGCGGGACTAGGGAGCAGTACTTC. Its translation is CAISDPSGTREQYF.